This T cell receptor beta chain originates from a study of blood T cell repertoires in COVID-19. This CDR3 is built from 15 residues. The germline V gene encodes CDR1 LGHDT and CDR2 YNNKEL (reference sequence). V was pared by 6 bases and J by 6 bases, with 15 bases between. This table comes from immunoSEQ multiplex PCR, and its TCRdb copy is limited to in-frame clones, with some not included. The sample shows 230,000 or so clones, roughly 81% of them seen only once. Sample: peripheral blood. This clonotype was sampled from a woman older than 75 with COVID-19, enrolled during active disease. The chain combines TRBV3-1 (or the pseudogene TRBV3-2) with TRBJ1-6; a weak D match, TRBD1 (5 bases). The CDR3 spells CASSLKTGFNSPLHF. CDR3 coding DNA: TGTGCCAGCAGTCTCAAAACAGGCTTTAATTCACCCCTCCACTTT.